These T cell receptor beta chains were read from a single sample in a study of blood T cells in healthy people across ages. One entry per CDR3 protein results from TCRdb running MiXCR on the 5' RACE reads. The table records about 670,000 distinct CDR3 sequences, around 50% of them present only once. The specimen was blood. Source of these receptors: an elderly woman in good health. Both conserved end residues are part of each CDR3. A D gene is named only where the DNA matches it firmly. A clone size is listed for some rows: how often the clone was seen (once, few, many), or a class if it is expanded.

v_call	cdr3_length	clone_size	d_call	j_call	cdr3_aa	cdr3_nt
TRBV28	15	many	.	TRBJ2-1	CASRLRSHPYNEQFF	TGTGCCAGCCGGCTAAGATCTCACCCCTACAATGAGCAGTTCTTC
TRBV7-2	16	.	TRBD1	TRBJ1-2	CASSLGQGRQGKGYTF	TGTGCCAGCAGCTTAGGCCAAGGTCGACAGGGCAAAGGCTACACCTTC
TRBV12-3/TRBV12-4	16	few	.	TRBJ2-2	CASSLDRAPNTGELFF	TGTGCCAGCAGTTTAGACAGGGCCCCGAACACCGGGGAGCTGTTTTTT
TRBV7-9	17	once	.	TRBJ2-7	CASTVYGAVGVRYEQYF	TGTGCCAGCACCGTTTATGGAGCGGTGGGGGTTCGGTACGAGCAGTACTTC
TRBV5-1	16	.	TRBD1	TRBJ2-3	CASSRGQGIGTDTQYF	TGCGCCAGCAGCAGGGGACAGGGGATCGGCACAGATACGCAGTATTTT
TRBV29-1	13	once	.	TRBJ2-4	CSVISGRRNIQYF	TGCAGCGTCATAAGCGGAAGGAGGAACATTCAGTACTTC
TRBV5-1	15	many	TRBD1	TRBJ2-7	CASSSGRQGTYEQYF	TGCGCCAGCAGCTCTGGGCGACAGGGGACCTACGAGCAGTACTTC
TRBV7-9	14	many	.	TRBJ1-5	CASSLVGTDQPQHF	TGTGCCAGCAGCTTAGTAGGGACTGATCAGCCCCAGCATTTT
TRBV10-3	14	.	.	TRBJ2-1	CAISGGSSYNEQFF	TGTGCCATCAGCGGGGGAAGCTCCTACAATGAGCAGTTCTTC
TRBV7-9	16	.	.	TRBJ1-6	CASSLDVSSYNSPLHF	TGTGCCAGCAGCTTAGATGTGAGCTCCTATAATTCACCCCTCCACTTT
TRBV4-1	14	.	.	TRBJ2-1	CASSQGSSINEQFF	TGCGCCAGCAGCCAAGGCAGTAGCATCAATGAGCAGTTCTTC